This entry concerns a single T cell receptor (beta chain). Allocation to cohorts depended on clinical history reported by the participants. This record belongs to a study of blood T cell repertoires in COVID-19. The method was immunoSEQ multiplex PCR; TCRdb's version includes in-frame clones alone and lacks a portion of them. The sample yields about 240,000 clones, approximately 83% seen once. Germline V gives CDR1 MGHRA, CDR2 YSYEKL. The CDR3 sequence is 15 residues long. Trimming took off 1 base at V and 0 bases at J, with 7 bases between the two ends. The source of this sequence is a woman in her thirties or forties with acute COVID-19. The chain is built from TRBV4-1 and TRBJ1-3; unclear D gene. The specimen was PBMCs or T cells enriched from blood (not recorded which). CDR3 nucleotide sequence: TGCGCCAGCAGCCAAGCCCCCCTCTCTGGAAACACCATATATTTT. Its protein product is CASSQAPLSGNTIYF.